This entry is about one T cell receptor beta chain. MiXCR, run by TCRdb on the RT-PCR reads, gives a single entry per CDR3 protein. The sample has about 170,000 distinct CDR3 sequences, approximately 12% seen once. The sample is drawn from a study of response to subunit inactivated influenza vaccine. Trimming at V came to 7 bases and at J to 8 bases, leaving 12 bases not matched to a gene. There are 17 residues in the CDR3. These data were likewise used in another study, on T cells expressing NK-cell markers. That source reports: Beta-chain TCR cDNA was generated via 5'RACE template switching with UMIs. According to the study, TCR beta repertoires originated from sorted CD3+CD56+NKG2C+, CD3+CD56+NKG2C- and CD3+CD56-NKG2C+ T cells. Top CD8+ clonotypes included the dominant CD3+CD56+NKG2C+ clonotypes in 5 or 6 donors. Once again these clonotypes came out on top in the CD3+CD56-NKG2C+ fraction of four donors.

The chain recombines TRBV23-1 with TRBJ2-1, with TRBD2 matching 15 bases. TRBV23-1 is reported as an ORF; its role is uncertain. The sequence derives from a man between 50 and 59 years old who received an inactivated influenza vaccine. The sample here was CD8+ T cells sorted from PBMCs, taken 11 to 12 days after vaccination. The CDR3 region is CASTPGLAGGGRDEQFF. The CDR3 DNA sequence: TGCGCCAGCACTCCCGGACTAGCGGGAGGGGGTAGAGATGAGCAGTTCTTC.